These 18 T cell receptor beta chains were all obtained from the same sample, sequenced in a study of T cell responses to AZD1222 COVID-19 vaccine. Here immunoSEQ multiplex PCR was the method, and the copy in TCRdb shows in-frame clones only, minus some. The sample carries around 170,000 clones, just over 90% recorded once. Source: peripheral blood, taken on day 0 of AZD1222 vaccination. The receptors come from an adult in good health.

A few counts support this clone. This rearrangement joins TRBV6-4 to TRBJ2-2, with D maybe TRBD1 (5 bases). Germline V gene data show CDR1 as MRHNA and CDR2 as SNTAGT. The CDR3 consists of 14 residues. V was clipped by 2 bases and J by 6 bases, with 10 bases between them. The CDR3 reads CASSDNQGSGELFF. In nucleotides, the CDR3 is TGTGCCAGCAGTGACAATCAGGGATCCGGGGAGCTGTTTTTT.

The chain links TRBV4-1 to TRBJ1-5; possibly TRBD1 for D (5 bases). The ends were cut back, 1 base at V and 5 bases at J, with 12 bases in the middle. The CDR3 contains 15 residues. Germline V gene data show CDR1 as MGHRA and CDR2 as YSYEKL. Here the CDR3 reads CASSQVIGADQPQHF. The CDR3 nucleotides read TGCGCCAGCAGCCAAGTAATCGGGGCTGATCAGCCCCAGCATTTT.

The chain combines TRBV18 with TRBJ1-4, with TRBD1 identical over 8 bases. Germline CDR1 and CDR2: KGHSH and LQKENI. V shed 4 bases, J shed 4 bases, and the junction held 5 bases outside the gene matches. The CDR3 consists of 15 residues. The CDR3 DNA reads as TGTGCCAGCTCACTCGGACAGGGTCGTAATGAAAAACTGTTTTTT. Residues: CASSLGQGRNEKLFF. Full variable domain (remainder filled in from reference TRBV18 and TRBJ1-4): NAGVMQNPRHLVRRRGQEARLRCSPMKGHSHVYWYRQLPEEGLKFMVYLQKENIIDESGMPKERFSAEFPKEGPSILRIQQVVRGDSAAYFCASSLGQGRNEKLFFGSGTQLSVL.

In nucleotides, the CDR3 is TGTGCCAGCAGCCCGCGGCCGGGGGCAATGAACACTGAAGCTTTCTTT. It translates to CASSPRPGAMNTEAFF. This chain links TRBV3-1 (or the pseudogene TRBV3-2) with TRBJ1-1, with D possibly TRBD1 on 6 matching bases. Germline CDR1 and CDR2: LGHDT and YNNKEL (reference sequence). With 4 bases removed from V and 0 bases from J, the gap between germline ends came to 15 bases. The CDR3 has 16 amino acids.

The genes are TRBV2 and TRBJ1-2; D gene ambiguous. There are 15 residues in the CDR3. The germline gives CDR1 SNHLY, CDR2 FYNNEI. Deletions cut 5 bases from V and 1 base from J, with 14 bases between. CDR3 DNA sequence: TGTGCCAGCAGTAAGGACGGCCTCAATAACTATGGCTACACCTTC. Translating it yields CASSKDGLNNYGYTF.

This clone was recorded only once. CDR3 coding DNA: TGTGCCAGCAGTTCACAGGGGGCCCCACCTAGCTACACCTTC. Its protein product is CASSSQGAPPSYTF. This rearrangement joins TRBV28 to TRBJ1-2, with TRBD1 matching over 9 bases. Trimming at V came to 4 bases and at J to 9 bases, leaving 9 bases not matched to a gene. The CDR3 is 14 amino acids. Germline values: CDR1 MDHEN, CDR2 SYDVKM.

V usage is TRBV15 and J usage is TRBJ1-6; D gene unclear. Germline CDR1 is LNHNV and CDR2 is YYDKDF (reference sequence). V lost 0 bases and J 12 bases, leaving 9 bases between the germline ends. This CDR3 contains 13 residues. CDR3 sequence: CATSRDQFLPLHF. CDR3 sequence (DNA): TGTGCCACCAGCAGAGACCAGTTCTTACCCCTCCACTTT.

The CDR3: CASSHRGPGYGYTF. CDR3 bases: TGTGCCAGCAGCCACAGGGGTCCCGGCTATGGCTACACCTTC. The chain employs TRBV7-3 and TRBJ1-2, with TRBD1 matching 7 bases. The germline gives CDR1 SGHTA, CDR2 FQGTGA. This CDR3 has 14 residues. V lost 5 bases, J lost 4 bases, and 7 bases stayed unmatched.

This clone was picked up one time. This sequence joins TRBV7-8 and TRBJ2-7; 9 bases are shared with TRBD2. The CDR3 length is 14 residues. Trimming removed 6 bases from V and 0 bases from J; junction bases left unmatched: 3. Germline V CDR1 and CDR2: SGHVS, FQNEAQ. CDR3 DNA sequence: TGTGCCAGCAGTCTAGCGGGGCTCTCCTACGAGCAGTACTTC. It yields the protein CASSLAGLSYEQYF. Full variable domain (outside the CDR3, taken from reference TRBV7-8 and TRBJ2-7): GAGVSQSPRYKVAKRGQDVALRCDPISGHVSLFWYQQALGQGPEFLTYFQNEAQLDKSGLPSDRFFAERPEGSVSTLKIQRTQQEDSAVYLCASSLAGLSYEQYFGPGTRLTVT.

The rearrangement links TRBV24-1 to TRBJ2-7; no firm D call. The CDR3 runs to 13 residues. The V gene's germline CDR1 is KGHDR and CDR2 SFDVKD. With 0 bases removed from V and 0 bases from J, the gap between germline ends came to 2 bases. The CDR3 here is CATSDLNSYEQYF. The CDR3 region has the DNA TGTGCCACCAGTGATTTGAACTCCTACGAGCAGTACTTC.

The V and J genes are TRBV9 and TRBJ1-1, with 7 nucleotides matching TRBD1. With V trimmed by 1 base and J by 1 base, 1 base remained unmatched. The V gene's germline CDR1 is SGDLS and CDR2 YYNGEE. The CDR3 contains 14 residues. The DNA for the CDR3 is TGTGCCAGCAGCGTAACAGGGGAGAACACTGAAGCTTTCTTT. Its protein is CASSVTGENTEAFF.

The CDR3 DNA reads TGTGCCTGTACACAGGAGCCTTATGGCTACACCTTC. Translated, it gives CACTQEPYGYTF. The gene calls are TRBV28 and TRBJ1-2, with D perhaps TRBD1 (5 bases). Trimming left V 11 bases short and J 5 bases short, with 15 bases between. Germline V gives CDR1 MDHEN, CDR2 SYDVKM. The CDR3 has 12 amino acids.

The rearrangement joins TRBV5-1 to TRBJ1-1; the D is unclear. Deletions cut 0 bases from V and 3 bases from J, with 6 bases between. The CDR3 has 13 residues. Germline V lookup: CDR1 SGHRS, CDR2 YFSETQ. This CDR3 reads CASSLGRDTEAFF. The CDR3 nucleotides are TGCGCCAGCAGCTTGGGTAGGGACACTGAAGCTTTCTTT.

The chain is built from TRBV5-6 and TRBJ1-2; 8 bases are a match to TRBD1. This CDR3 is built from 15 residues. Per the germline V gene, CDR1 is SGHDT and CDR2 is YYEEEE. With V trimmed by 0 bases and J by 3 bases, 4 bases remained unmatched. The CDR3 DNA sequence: TGTGCCAGCAGCTTGGCAACAGGGGGATACTATGGCTACACCTTC. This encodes CASSLATGGYYGYTF.

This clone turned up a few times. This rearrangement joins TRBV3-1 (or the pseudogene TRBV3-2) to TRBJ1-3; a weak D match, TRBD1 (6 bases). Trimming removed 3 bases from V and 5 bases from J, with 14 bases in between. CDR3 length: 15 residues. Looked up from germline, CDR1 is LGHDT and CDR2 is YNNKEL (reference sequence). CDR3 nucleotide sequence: TGTGCCAGCAGCCACACACAGGGAACGAGAAACACCATATATTTT. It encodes CASSHTQGTRNTIYF.

The chain's CDR3 is CASRGTGSDYDYGYTF. The CDR3 nucleotides read TGTGCCAGCAGGGGGACAGGGTCAGATTATGACTATGGCTACACCTTC. The V gene is TRBV2, the J gene TRBJ1-2, with 9 bases lining up with TRBD1. J was trimmed by 3 bases and V by 6 bases; bases with no gene match: 11. The germline V gene encodes CDR1 SNHLY and CDR2 FYNNEI. The CDR3 has 16 residues.

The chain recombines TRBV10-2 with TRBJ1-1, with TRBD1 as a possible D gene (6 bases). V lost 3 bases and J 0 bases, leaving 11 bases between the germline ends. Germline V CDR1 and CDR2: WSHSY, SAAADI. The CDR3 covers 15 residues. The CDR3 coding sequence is TGCGCCAGCAGTGACGCCGACAGGATGAACACTGAAGCTTTCTTT. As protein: CASSDADRMNTEAFF.

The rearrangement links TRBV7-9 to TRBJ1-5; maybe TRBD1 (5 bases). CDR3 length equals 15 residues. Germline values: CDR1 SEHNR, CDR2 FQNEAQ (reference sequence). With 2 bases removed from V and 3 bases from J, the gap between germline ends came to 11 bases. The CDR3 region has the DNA TGTGCCAGCAGCTTACCCGGGGCTGACAATCAGCCCCAGCATTTT. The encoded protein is CASSLPGADNQPQHF.